Shown below are 25 T cell receptor beta chains from a single sample sequenced in a study of shared clonotypes between healthy human individuals. Here immunoSEQ multiplex PCR was the method, and the copy in TCRdb shows in-frame clones only, minus some. The sample carries roughly 850,000 clones, around 96% recorded once. Terminally differentiated effector memory CD45RA+ cells were excluded by CCR7 positive selection of CD45RO-negative cells. The material sequenced was naive CD8+ T cells sorted from blood. These receptors were obtained from a man aged 30 to 45 in good health.

The chain uses TRBV29-1 and TRBJ2-1, with 12 bases aligning to TRBD2. The CDR3 totals 15 residues. The germline V gene encodes CDR1 SQVTM and CDR2 ANQGSEA. Trimming cost V 6 bases and J 3 bases; bases outside gene matches: 6. The CDR3 DNA sequence: TGCAGCGTCGTGACTAGCGGGAGTGTCTACAATGAGCAGTTCTTC. Protein product: CSVVTSGSVYNEQFF.

This clone has only one observation. This rearrangement joins TRBV4-2 to TRBJ2-7; D could derive from TRBD1 or TRBD2 (6 bases each). Per the germline V gene, CDR1 is LGHNA and CDR2 is YNFKEQ. V was cut by 0 bases and J by 4 bases, with 16 bases left in between. There are 16 residues in the CDR3. CDR3 loop: CASSQEGGSVAYEQYF. The DNA of the CDR3 is TGTGCCAGCAGCCAAGAAGGGGGGAGCGTGGCGTACGAGCAGTACTTC.

The chain uses TRBV27 and TRBJ1-2, with 9 bases lining up with TRBD1. V lost 4 bases, J lost 3 bases, and 12 bases stayed unmatched. This CDR3 comprises 17 residues. Per germline, CDR1 MNHEY and CDR2 SMNVEV (reference sequence). The CDR3 here is CASSSARDRENYYGYTF. CDR3 in DNA: TGTGCCAGCAGTTCCGCCAGGGACAGGGAGAACTACTATGGCTACACCTTC.

This clone was picked up one time. The J gene is TRBJ1-2, the V gene TRBV19; TRBD1 matches 7 bases. CDR1 and CDR2 from the germline V gene are LNHDA and SQIVND (reference sequence). The CDR3 extends over 16 amino acids. After removal of 4 bases from V and 7 bases from J, the junction contained 15 bases not matched to a gene. The CDR3 DNA is TGTGCCAGTAGTACCCCACTGGAGGACCGACAGGGTGGCTACACCTTC. Translated: CASSTPLEDRQGGYTF.

Of note for this clone: An end of the junction differs from the germline gene, which may be a read error. The chain recombines TRBV29-1 with TRBJ1-2; 8 bases line up with TRBD1. Germline V gene sequence: CDR1 SQVTM, CDR2 ANQGSEA. The CDR3 is made up of 12 amino acids. The CDR3 sequence: CSVEDPRGLALF. CDR3 DNA: TGCAGCGTTGAAGACCCCAGGGGGCTCGCCCTCTTC.

The V and J genes are TRBV27 and TRBJ2-7; a possible D gene is TRBD2 (5 bases). The CDR3 runs 16 residues. The germline V gene has CDR1 MNHEY and CDR2 SMNVEV (reference sequence). V was clipped by 2 bases and J by 0 bases, with 14 bases between them. CDR3 residues: CASSLTWTQSSYEQYF. CDR3 nucleotides: TGTGCCAGCAGTTTAACTTGGACTCAAAGCTCCTACGAGCAGTACTTC.

In its sample, this clone was seen a few times. This sequence joins TRBV7-2 and TRBJ2-7; D is unclear. This CDR3 region has 13 residues. Germline V gene lookup returns CDR1 SGHTA and CDR2 FQGNSA. V was shortened by 1 base and J by 3 bases, with 7 bases between the two germline ends. The DNA of the CDR3 is TGTGCCAGCAGCTTAGAAGGGCACTACGAGCAGTACTTC. This gives the protein CASSLEGHYEQYF.

The V call is TRBV6-5, the J call TRBJ1-2, with 7 bases aligning to TRBD1. Trimming removed 7 bases from V and 8 bases from J; junction bases left unmatched: 13. CDR1 is MNHEY, CDR2 SVGAGI, per germline. The CDR3 covers 14 residues. The CDR3 nucleotides are TGTGCCAGCAACACGGGACAGTTGAATGGGGGCTACACCTTC. Amino acid sequence: CASNTGQLNGGYTF.

This chain joins TRBV18 and TRBJ1-5; TRBD1 agrees at 10 bases. Germline V gene data show CDR1 as KGHSH and CDR2 as LQKENI. This CDR3 has 16 residues. V shed 2 bases, J shed 11 bases, and the junction held 12 bases outside the gene matches. CDR3 bases: TGTGCCAGCTCACCAGTTTCGGGACAGGGGACTTTGACCCAGCATTTT. It codes for CASSPVSGQGTLTQHF.

CDR3 sequence reads: CAFSGTEQYEQYF. The CDR3 nucleotides read TGCGCATTCTCGGGGACCGAACAATACGAGCAGTACTTC. The chain links TRBV29-1 to TRBJ2-7; D could derive from TRBD1 or TRBD2 (5 bases each). From germline, CDR1 is SQVTM and CDR2 ANQGSEA. This CDR3 has 13 amino acids.

Concerning this clone: Other DNA sequences within the sample encode an identical CDR3. The rearrangement links TRBV2 to TRBJ2-3; TRBD1 is a possible D gene (5 bases). Germline-derived CDR1 and CDR2 are SNHLY and FYNNEI. This CDR3 has 13 amino acids. Trimming removed 9 bases at V and 0 bases at J, with 10 bases between. This chain's CDR3 is CARQETSTDTQYF. The CDR3 nucleotides read TGTGCCAGACAGGAAACTAGCACAGATACGCAGTATTTT.

The V gene is TRBV7-8, the J gene TRBJ1-1, with D perhaps matching TRBD1 (6 bases). Trimming took off 0 bases at V and 4 bases at J, with 12 bases between the two ends. Germline V gene data show CDR1 as SGHVS and CDR2 as FQNEAQ. The CDR3 sequence is 15 residues long. CDR3 in DNA: TGTGCCAGCAGCTTAGCCAGGGGAAGGTTCACTGAAGCTTTCTTT. It codes for CASSLARGRFTEAFF. The full variable domain, completed using reference TRBV7-8 and TRBJ1-1, is GAGVSQSPRYKVAKRGQDVALRCDPISGHVSLFWYQQALGQGPEFLTYFQNEAQLDKSGLPSDRFFAERPEGSVSTLKIQRTQQEDSAVYLCASSLARGRFTEAFFGQGTRLTVV.

The V and J genes are TRBV19 and TRBJ2-4; no clear D. CDR3 length: 13 amino acids. Germline loops: CDR1 LNHDA, CDR2 SQIVND (reference sequence). Trimming pared 3 bases from V and 8 bases from J, leaving 11 bases between. The DNA of the CDR3 is TGTGCCAGTAGTATGGGCGGTTTTGACATTCAGTACTTC. Protein product: CASSMGGFDIQYF.

J is TRBJ2-7 and V is TRBV6-5; no firm D call. The germline V gene encodes CDR1 MNHEY and CDR2 SVGAGI. This CDR3 has 13 amino acids. V lost 2 bases and J lost 3, with 8 bases in between. CDR3 bases: TGTGCCAGCAGTTACAGGCAGAACTACGAGCAGTACTTC. It is translated as CASSYRQNYEQYF.

This chain uses TRBV5-8 with TRBJ2-7; D is perhaps TRBD2 (5 bases). Germline values: CDR1 SGHTS, CDR2 YDEGEE. The CDR3 has 13 amino acids. V was trimmed by 0 bases and J by 3 bases, leaving 7 bases between them. The CDR3 region is CASSLADFYEQYF. The CDR3 region has the DNA TGTGCCAGCAGCTTGGCGGACTTCTACGAGCAGTACTTC.

This chain uses TRBV29-1 with TRBJ2-7; 8 nucleotides agree with TRBD2. The CDR3 totals 14 residues. V lost 6 bases and J lost 6; bases outside the gene matches: 13. Germline CDR1 reads SQVTM; CDR2 reads ANQGSEA. DNA for the CDR3: TGCAGCGTCGTTGTCGGGGGGGTCGCCTCCGAGCAGTACTTC. Protein sequence: CSVVVGGVASEQYF.

The V and J genes are TRBV5-1 and TRBJ1-2; 7 nucleotides align to TRBD1. The CDR3 is 14 amino acids. Losses at the gene ends were 0 bases for V and 8 bases for J; bases not matched to a gene: 7. Germline lookup yields CDR1 SGHRS and CDR2 YFSETQ. The CDR3 coding sequence is TGCGCCAGCAGCTTGGGAGAGGGGGCGGAAGGCTACACCTTC. Residues: CASSLGEGAEGYTF.

This sequence joins TRBV10-3 and TRBJ1-1, with D possibly matching TRBD1 (5 bases). This CDR3 has 14 amino acids. The germline V and J ends were trimmed by 10 bases and 4 bases, with 19 bases remaining between them. In germline, CDR1 is ENHRY, CDR2 SYGVKD. The CDR3 DNA sequence: TGTGCCAGCTGGGACCGACAGCGGGGCACTGAAGCTTTCTTT. It is translated as CASWDRQRGTEAFF.

The chain combines TRBV9 with TRBJ2-1, with no clear D. V lost 0 bases to trimming and J lost 4 bases, with 8 bases between them. Germline loops: CDR1 SGDLS, CDR2 YYNGEE. The CDR3 extends over 14 amino acids. The CDR3 nucleotides read TGTGCCAGCAGCGTAGATGGTTTTTACAATGAGCAGTTCTTC. Translated: CASSVDGFYNEQFF.

V gene TRBV10-3 combines with J gene TRBJ2-7; 9 positions match TRBD1. V trimming: 6 bases; J trimming: 2 bases; junction bases outside the gene matches: 5. Germline V CDR1 and CDR2: ENHRY, SYGVKD. CDR3 length equals 14 residues. The CDR3 spells CAIRTGTGTYEQYF. The CDR3, as DNA: TGTGCCATCAGAACCGGGACAGGGACCTACGAGCAGTACTTC.

The V and J genes are TRBV27 and TRBJ2-7; 9 positions match TRBD2. Looked up from germline, CDR1 is MNHEY and CDR2 is SMNVEV (reference sequence). CDR3 length: 15 residues. V lost 4 bases and J lost 1; bases outside the gene matches: 5. For the CDR3, the DNA is TGTGCCAGCAGTTCCCTAGCGGGGATATCCTACGAGCAGTACTTC. It encodes CASSSLAGISYEQYF.

The chain employs TRBV9 and TRBJ2-1; TRBD2 matches 15 bases. In germline, CDR1 is SGDLS, CDR2 YYNGEE. The V segment lost 4 bases and the J segment 0 bases; nucleotides outside the gene matches: 8. The CDR3 extends over 19 amino acids. The CDR3 DNA reads TGTGCCAGCAGCATATCCGGGACTAGCGGGAGGACCTCCTACAATGAGCAGTTCTTC. Its protein is CASSISGTSGRTSYNEQFF.

This chain uses TRBV27 with TRBJ1-4; the D is unclear. This CDR3 has 14 residues. The V end was cut by 4 bases, the J end by 7 bases, with 13 bases between. From germline, CDR1 is MNHEY and CDR2 SMNVEV (reference sequence). The CDR3 here is CASSSSKGGEKLFF. The CDR3, as DNA: TGTGCCAGCAGTTCTAGCAAGGGCGGTGAAAAACTGTTTTTT.

V gene TRBV7-9 combines with J gene TRBJ2-7; 9 nucleotides line up with TRBD1. This CDR3 is 16 amino acids long. Germline V lookup: CDR1 SEHNR, CDR2 FQNEAQ (reference sequence). Germline trimming cut 4 bases from V and 4 bases from J; bases unmatched to any gene: 11. DNA of the CDR3: TGTGCCAGCAGCTCAACCGACAGGGGGATTGGGTACGAGCAGTACTTC. Translation gives CASSSTDRGIGYEQYF. The variable domain in full, completed from reference TRBV7-9 and TRBJ2-7, reads DTGVSQNPRHKITKRGQNVTFRCDPISEHNRLYWYRQTLGQGPEFLTYFQNEAQLEKSRLLSDRFSAERPKGSFSTLEIQRTEQGDSAMYLCASSSTDRGIGYEQYFGPGTRLTVT.

The rearrangement links TRBV7-6 to TRBJ2-1; D uncertain. This CDR3 contains 15 residues. V gave up 0 bases and J gave up 0 bases, with 6 bases separating them. The V gene's germline CDR1 is SGHVS and CDR2 FNYEAQ. In DNA, the CDR3 is TGTGCCAGCAGCTTAGCGACAAGCTCCTACAATGAGCAGTTCTTC. Amino acids: CASSLATSSYNEQFF.